Listed below are T cell receptor beta chains from one sample, sequenced in a study of siplizumab effects on memory and regulatory T cells. Sequencing used immunoSEQ multiplex PCR; TCRdb keeps in-frame clones, though not all of them. Here the sample spans 100,000 or so clones, 85% to 95% being singletons. The sample was non-Treg CD4+ T cells sorted from blood. The receptors shown here come from a human donor in good health. Both conserved end residues are part of each CDR3. The order of the fields is clone size, D gene, J gene, V gene, CDR3 DNA, CDR3 protein. D genes are given only for firm matches. Expanded clones are given a class, and other clones once, few, many or no size at all.

clone size: NA
D gene: NA
J gene: TRBJ2-5
V gene: TRBV10-2
CDR3 DNA: TGCGCCAGCAGTGAATGGGGGGAGACCCAGTACTTC
CDR3 protein: CASSEWGETQYF

clone size: NA
D gene: NA
J gene: TRBJ2-7
V gene: TRBV6-5
CDR3 DNA: TGTGCCAGCAGCCTGGGGAGCCTAAGCTCCTACGAGCAGTACTTC
CDR3 protein: CASSLGSLSSYEQYF

clone size: NA
D gene: NA
J gene: TRBJ2-3
V gene: TRBV14
CDR3 DNA: TGTGCCAGCAGCCAAGATGGCTCGGCTAGCATGGCAGATACGCAGTATTTT
CDR3 protein: CASSQDGSASMADTQYF

clone size: NA
D gene: TRBD1
J gene: TRBJ1-2
V gene: TRBV27
CDR3 DNA: TGTGCCAGCAGGCGGCAGGGGGACATCGACGGCTACACCTTC
CDR3 protein: CASRRQGDIDGYTF

clone size: NA
D gene: TRBD1
J gene: TRBJ2-1
V gene: TRBV10-3
CDR3 DNA: TGTGCCATCAGTGACCCCGGGACAGGGGGCGGCAATGAGCAGTTCTTC
CDR3 protein: CAISDPGTGGGNEQFF

clone size: few
D gene: NA
J gene: TRBJ2-7
V gene: TRBV5-1
CDR3 DNA: TGCGCCAGCAGCCCCGCCCCGGGAACCTACGAGCAGTACTTC
CDR3 protein: CASSPAPGTYEQYF

clone size: NA
D gene: TRBD1
J gene: TRBJ2-1
V gene: TRBV18
CDR3 DNA: TGTGCCAGCTCACCACCCTCAGGGGGTAGCTTCTACAATGAGCAGTTCTTC
CDR3 protein: CASSPPSGGSFYNEQFF

clone size: NA
D gene: NA
J gene: TRBJ2-4
V gene: TRBV28
CDR3 DNA: TGTGCCAGCAGTCAGGGGAGAGGGGCCAAAAACATTCAGTACTTC
CDR3 protein: CASSQGRGAKNIQYF

clone size: NA
D gene: NA
J gene: TRBJ2-1
V gene: TRBV4-1
CDR3 DNA: TGCGCCAGCAGCCAAGGATGGGGGGAGCAGTTCTTC
CDR3 protein: CASSQGWGEQFF

clone size: NA
D gene: NA
J gene: TRBJ2-1
V gene: TRBV15
CDR3 DNA: TGTGCCACCAGTTGGGGGCAGAGCTCCTACAATGAGCAGTTCTTC
CDR3 protein: CATSWGQSSYNEQFF

clone size: NA
D gene: NA
J gene: TRBJ1-2
V gene: TRBV7-9
CDR3 DNA: TGTGCCAGCAGCCGTTCCCGTGGACCGAACTATGGCTACACCTTC
CDR3 protein: CASSRSRGPNYGYTF

clone size: NA
D gene: TRBD1
J gene: TRBJ1-1
V gene: TRBV19
CDR3 DNA: TGTGCCAGTAGTATTGGACAGGCCGACACTGAAGCTTTCTTT
CDR3 protein: CASSIGQADTEAFF

clone size: NA
D gene: TRBD2
J gene: TRBJ2-5
V gene: TRBV15
CDR3 DNA: TGTGCCACCAGCACTGGGACTAGCGGGAGGCGGGAGACCCAGTACTTC
CDR3 protein: CATSTGTSGRRETQYF

clone size: NA
D gene: NA
J gene: TRBJ2-7
V gene: TRBV28
CDR3 DNA: TGTGCCAGCATAGGGGCAGGGTCCAGGTCGGTCTCCTACGAGCAGTACTTC
CDR3 protein: CASIGAGSRSVSYEQYF

clone size: few
D gene: TRBD2
J gene: TRBJ2-5
V gene: TRBV4-1
CDR3 DNA: TGCGCCAGCAGTCACTCCCTAGCGGAAGAGACCCAGTACTTC
CDR3 protein: CASSHSLAEETQYF

clone size: once
D gene: NA
J gene: TRBJ2-1
V gene: TRBV9
CDR3 DNA: TGTGCCAGCAGCCCGAATCCGAGGGGAAGCTACAATGAGCAGTTCTTC
CDR3 protein: CASSPNPRGSYNEQFF

clone size: NA
D gene: TRBD1
J gene: TRBJ1-5
V gene: TRBV29-1
CDR3 DNA: TGCAGCGTGGGTGGACAGGACAATCAGCCCCAGCATTTT
CDR3 protein: CSVGGQDNQPQHF

clone size: NA
D gene: NA
J gene: TRBJ2-7
V gene: TRBV2
CDR3 DNA: TGTGCCAGCAGGAGGGGGGGCGCCAGCTCCTACGAGCAGTACTTC
CDR3 protein: CASRRGGASSYEQYF

clone size: NA
D gene: TRBD1
J gene: TRBJ1-2
V gene: TRBV28
CDR3 DNA: TGTGCCAGCATCACAGGGGACTATGGCTACACCTTC
CDR3 protein: CASITGDYGYTF

clone size: NA
D gene: NA
J gene: TRBJ2-3
V gene: TRBV19
CDR3 DNA: TGTGCCAGTAGTACCCGGGACCTAAGTAATACGCAGTATTTT
CDR3 protein: CASSTRDLSNTQYF

clone size: once
D gene: NA
J gene: TRBJ2-7
V gene: TRBV19
CDR3 DNA: TGTGCCAGTAGTTGGACCCTTAGATCCTACGAGCAGTACTTC
CDR3 protein: CASSWTLRSYEQYF

clone size: NA
D gene: TRBD1
J gene: TRBJ1-1
V gene: TRBV27
CDR3 DNA: TGTGCCAGCAGCCCTGGACAGGGCGCTGAAGCTTTCTTT
CDR3 protein: CASSPGQGAEAFF

clone size: NA
D gene: TRBD2
J gene: TRBJ2-7
V gene: TRBV5-1
CDR3 DNA: TGCGCCAGCAGCTTGGGCGGGACTACCTCCTACGAGCAGTACTTC
CDR3 protein: CASSLGGTTSYEQYF

clone size: NA
D gene: TRBD1
J gene: TRBJ1-5
V gene: TRBV19
CDR3 DNA: TGTGCCAGTAGTTTGGACAGGGAGGGCAATCAGCCCCAGCATTTT
CDR3 protein: CASSLDREGNQPQHF

clone size: NA
D gene: NA
J gene: TRBJ1-4
V gene: TRBV28
CDR3 DNA: TGTGCCAGCAGTTCCCCACAGGGAGGAGGAGATGAAAAACTGTTTTTT
CDR3 protein: CASSSPQGGGDEKLFF

clone size: once
D gene: TRBD2
J gene: TRBJ2-1
V gene: TRBV5-1
CDR3 DNA: TGCGCCAGCAGCCTAGGACTAGCGGGTGAGCAGTTCTTC
CDR3 protein: CASSLGLAGEQFF

clone size: NA
D gene: NA
J gene: TRBJ2-7
V gene: TRBV5-4
CDR3 DNA: TGTGCCAGCAGCTTGGGTTTAGATTACGAGCAGTACTTC
CDR3 protein: CASSLGLDYEQYF

clone size: NA
D gene: NA
J gene: TRBJ2-5
V gene: TRBV5-5
CDR3 DNA: TGTGCCAGCAGCGTCCCGGGACGGATCCAAGAGACCCAGTACTTC
CDR3 protein: CASSVPGRIQETQYF

clone size: NA
D gene: TRBD1
J gene: TRBJ2-2
V gene: TRBV9
CDR3 DNA: TGTGCCAGCAGCGTATCCCCCGGGACAGGGGGCACCGGGGAGCTGTTTTTT
CDR3 protein: CASSVSPGTGGTGELFF

clone size: NA
D gene: TRBD1
J gene: TRBJ1-1
V gene: TRBV19
CDR3 DNA: TGTGCCAGTAGTGAGTCAGGGGGTTCCGGCCAAGCTTTCTTT
CDR3 protein: CASSESGGSGQAFF